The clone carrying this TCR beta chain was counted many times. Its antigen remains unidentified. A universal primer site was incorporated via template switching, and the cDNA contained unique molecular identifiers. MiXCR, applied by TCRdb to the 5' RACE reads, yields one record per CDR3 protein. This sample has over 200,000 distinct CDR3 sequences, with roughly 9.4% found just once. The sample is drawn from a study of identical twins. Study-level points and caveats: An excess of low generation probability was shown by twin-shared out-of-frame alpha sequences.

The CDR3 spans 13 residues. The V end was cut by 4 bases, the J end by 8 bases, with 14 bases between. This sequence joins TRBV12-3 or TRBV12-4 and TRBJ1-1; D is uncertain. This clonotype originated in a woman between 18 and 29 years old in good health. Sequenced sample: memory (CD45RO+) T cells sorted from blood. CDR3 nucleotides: TGTGCCAGCAGTTCATTCTGGGCTCAAGAAGCTTTCTTT. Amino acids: CASSSFWAQEAFF.